These 15 T cell receptor beta chains share one sample of origin, sequenced in a study of CD8 T cells in Susac syndrome (dated by TCRdb to between 2017 and 2020). Library prep was done by the immunoSEQ multiplex PCR assay. RNA was extracted with the RNeasy kit and about 0.5 to 1 ug was reverse transcribed using random hexamers. TCRdb cleaned the public reads at Q25 with fastp, built clones with MiXCR and kept in-frame beta chains. Entries are consolidated by CDR3 protein sequence, retaining the most common genes and DNA. The sample records 140,000 to 150,000 distinct CDR3 sequences, approximately 94% of which are singletons. The ten largest clones represent 0.065% to 0.1% of the sample. The sequencing sample was made of CD4+ T cells from PBMCs. The receptors were gathered from a human donor in good health.

The V gene is TRBV3-1, the J gene TRBJ2-7; TRBD1 matches 9 bases. Per germline, CDR1 LGHDT and CDR2 YNNKEL (reference sequence). The V and J ends lost 1 base and 4 bases, in that order; junction bases with no gene match: 5. The CDR3 contains 15 residues. CDR3 nucleotide sequence: TGTGCCAGCAGCCAAGCAACAGGGGGCTCTTACGAGCAGTACTTC. Translated: CASSQATGGSYEQYF.

The chain has TRBV5-1 and TRBJ2-1, with no clear D. The V gene lost 0 bases and the J gene lost 10 bases, with 11 bases spanning the gap. The CDR3 is made up of 13 amino acids. Germline V gene data show CDR1 as SGHRS and CDR2 as YFSETQ. The CDR3 protein is CASSLEQRKEQFF. The DNA for the CDR3 is TGCGCCAGCAGCTTGGAACAGCGAAAAGAGCAGTTCTTC. The full variable domain, its missing parts supplied by reference TRBV5-1 and TRBJ2-1, is KAGVTQTPRYLIKTRGQQVTLSCSPISGHRSVSWYQQTPGQGLQFLFEYFSETQRNKGNFPGRFSGRQFSNSRSEMNVSTLELGDSALYLCASSLEQRKEQFFGPGTRLTVL.

The chain employs TRBV7-9 and TRBJ2-6; TRBD1 matches 8 bases. The CDR3 extends over 17 amino acids. The germline V gene encodes CDR1 SEHNR and CDR2 FQNEAQ (reference sequence). V trimming: 6 bases; J trimming: 0 bases; junction bases outside the gene matches: 7. The CDR3 spells CASSTGTGPSGANVLTF. The CDR3 DNA follows: TGTGCCAGCAGTACCGGGACAGGTCCCTCTGGGGCCAACGTCCTGACTTTC.

The chain recombines TRBV7-9 with TRBJ2-7; 11 positions agree with TRBD2. Germline loops: CDR1 SEHNR, CDR2 FQNEAQ (reference sequence). CDR3 length: 17 amino acids. J gave up 7 bases and V 3 bases, and 14 bases lay outside the gene matches. CDR3 bases: TGTGCCAGCAGCTTTCCCGCAAGGGGACTAGCGGTTTCTGAGCAGTACTTC. It is translated as CASSFPARGLAVSEQYF. Complete variable domain (other parts from reference TRBV7-9 and TRBJ2-7): DTGVSQNPRHKITKRGQNVTFRCDPISEHNRLYWYRQTLGQGPEFLTYFQNEAQLEKSRLLSDRFSAERPKGSFSTLEIQRTEQGDSAMYLCASSFPARGLAVSEQYFGPGTRLTVT.

The sample holds one count of this clonotype. V is TRBV18 and J is TRBJ2-3; D ambiguous. The CDR3 is made up of 13 amino acids. The germline V and J ends were trimmed by 3 bases and 2 bases, with 6 bases remaining between them. Germline V gene data show CDR1 as KGHSH and CDR2 as LQKENI. CDR3 nucleotide sequence: TGTGCCAGCTCACCCCAGGCCACAGATACGCAGTATTTT. Amino acid sequence: CASSPQATDTQYF.

J is TRBJ2-7 and V is TRBV9, with TRBD2 matching 8 bases. In germline, CDR1 is SGDLS, CDR2 YYNGEE. The CDR3 runs to 16 residues. V gave up 0 bases and J gave up 0 bases; unmatched junction bases: 5. The chain's CDR3 is CASSVGPLAGSYEQYF. The CDR3 DNA reads TGTGCCAGCAGCGTAGGTCCGCTAGCGGGCTCCTACGAGCAGTACTTC.

This clonotype was observed a single time. The rearrangement links TRBV12-3 or TRBV12-4 to TRBJ2-7; possibly TRBD2 for D (6 bases). The ends were cut back, 2 bases at V and 1 base at J, with 18 bases in the middle. This CDR3 is built from 17 residues. This CDR3 is CASSLYGGGRGSYEQYF. The CDR3 DNA reads as TGTGCCAGCAGTTTATACGGGGGAGGCAGAGGATCCTACGAGCAGTACTTC.

This sequence joins TRBV5-6 and TRBJ2-7; no reliable D call. The CDR3 consists of 12 residues. The V and J ends lost 0 bases and 5 bases respectively, with 6 bases between them. The germline V gene has CDR1 SGHDT and CDR2 YYEEEE. In DNA, the CDR3 is TGTGCCAGCAGCTTGGATGGGAACGAGCAGTACTTC. Its translation: CASSLDGNEQYF.

The CDR3 region has the DNA TGTGCCAGCAGCTTAGTACAGCTCCACCAAGAGACCCAGTACTTC. Encoded protein: CASSLVQLHQETQYF. V gene TRBV7-9 combines with J gene TRBJ2-5; D unclear. This CDR3 contains 15 residues. The germline V and J ends were trimmed by 1 base and 0 bases, with 9 bases remaining between them. CDR1 is SEHNR and CDR2 is FQNEAQ in the germline V gene (reference sequence).

The chain combines TRBV3-1 with TRBJ2-3; D is uncertain. Trimming shortened V by 10 bases and J by 2 bases, and 10 bases separated the two germline ends. The CDR3 totals 12 residues. CDR1 and CDR2 (germline): LGHDT, YNNKEL (reference sequence). CDR3 residues: CATSGYTDTQYF. For the CDR3, the DNA is TGTGCCACATCCGGGTACACAGATACGCAGTATTTT.

This clonotype came up once. This rearrangement joins TRBV11-1 to TRBJ2-1, with TRBD2 matching over 8 bases. The CDR3 runs to 15 residues. V lost 1 base, J lost 5 bases, and 4 bases stayed unmatched. CDR1 is SGHAT and CDR2 is FQDESV in the germline V gene (reference sequence). Here the CDR3 DNA reads TGTGCCAGCAGCTTAGACCCGGGAGGGGACAATGAGCAGTTCTTC. Residues: CASSLDPGGDNEQFF. The full variable domain, completed using reference TRBV11-1 and TRBJ2-1, is EAEVAQSPRYKITEKSQAVAFWCDPISGHATLYWYRQILGQGPELLVQFQDESVVDDSQLPKDRFSAERLKGVDSTLKIQPAELGDSAMYLCASSLDPGGDNEQFFGPGTRLTVL.

The CDR3 coding sequence is TGTGCCAGCACCCTTGACAGGTCCACTGAAGCTTTCTTT. It yields the protein CASTLDRSTEAFF. The chain recombines TRBV2 with TRBJ1-1; weak D call: TRBD1 (6 bases). CDR1 is SNHLY and CDR2 is FYNNEI in the germline V gene. Trimming removed 7 bases from V and 4 bases from J, with 13 bases in between. This CDR3 is 13 amino acids long. The whole variable domain, filled in from reference TRBV2 and TRBJ1-1, reads EPEVTQTPSHQVTQMGQEVILRCVPISNHLYFYWYRQILGQKVEFLVSFYNNEISEKSEIFDDQFSVERPDGSNFTLKIRSTKLEDSAMYFCASTLDRSTEAFFGQGTRLTVV.

This clonotype was counted once. The gene calls are TRBV27 and TRBJ2-7, with 9 bases fitting TRBD1. Looked up from germline, CDR1 is MNHEY and CDR2 is SMNVEV (reference sequence). Unmatched junction bases numbered 7, after V lost 8 bases and J lost 5 bases. The CDR3 has 13 amino acids. CDR3 coding DNA: TGTGCCAGCTTACCGGGACAGGGTCACGAGCAGTACTTC. It specifies CASLPGQGHEQYF.

The chain joins TRBV6-6 to TRBJ2-3; D possibly uses TRBD1 or TRBD2 (5 bases each). The CDR3 sequence is 13 residues long. V was pared by 5 bases and J by 5 bases, with 11 bases between. The germline V gene has CDR1 MNHNY and CDR2 SVGAGI (reference sequence). Here the CDR3 reads CASSNRGEDTQYF. CDR3 sequence (DNA): TGTGCCAGCAGTAATAGAGGGGAAGATACGCAGTATTTT.

V usage is TRBV12-3 or TRBV12-4 and J usage is TRBJ2-5; TRBD2 agrees at 8 bases. The CDR3 length is 12 residues. J gave up 5 bases and V 4 bases, and 0 bases lay outside the gene matches. The CDR3 nucleotides read TGTGCCAGCAGTTCTAGCGGGGAGACCCAGTACTTC. As protein: CASSSSGETQYF.